These T cell receptor beta chains were read from a single sample in a study of radiation and T cells in renal cell carcinoma. Clones were sequenced by immunoSEQ multiplex PCR, and TCRdb holds only the in-frame ones, with some missing. The sample includes 150,000 to 190,000 clones, approximately 86% of them seen just once. The source was blood, collected from a patient whose treatment included radiotherapy and nephrectomy. The source of these receptors is a woman aged 50 to 60 with renal cell carcinoma. CDR3s include the opening cysteine and the closing phenylalanine or tryptophan. Each record gives: clone size, J gene, D gene, V gene, CDR3 length, CDR3 DNA, CDR3 protein. D genes are given only for firm matches. Rows may omit the clone size; those that give it use once, few, many or a size class.

size: .; J: TRBJ1-2; D: .; V: TRBV7-9; length: 14; DNA: TGTGCCAGCAGCTTAGGGGGGGATGCCTATGGCTACACCTTC; CDR3: CASSLGGDAYGYTF
size: .; J: TRBJ1-3; D: .; V: TRBV7-6; length: 14; DNA: TGTGCCAGCAGCTTAGTGAGCTCTGGAAACACCATATATTTT; CDR3: CASSLVSSGNTIYF
size: .; J: TRBJ1-2; D: .; V: TRBV10-2; length: 14; DNA: TGCGCCAGCGTACAGAGACAGGCGTACTATGGCTACACCTTC; CDR3: CASVQRQAYYGYTF
size: .; J: TRBJ2-7; D: .; V: TRBV7-3; length: 14; DNA: TGTGCCAGCAGCTTACCGACAGGCTCCTACGAGCAGTACTTC; CDR3: CASSLPTGSYEQYF
size: .; J: TRBJ2-1; D: .; V: TRBV12-5; length: 16; DNA: TGTGCTAGTGGTTTGTCTGGGCGGGGAGTGTACAATGAGCAGTTCTTC; CDR3: CASGLSGRGVYNEQFF
size: .; J: TRBJ2-7; D: TRBD1; V: TRBV11-3; length: 15; DNA: TGTGCCAGCAGCTTAGGGACAGGACCCATCTACGAGCAGTACTTC; CDR3: CASSLGTGPIYEQYF
size: many; J: TRBJ2-2; D: .; V: TRBV7-7; length: 13; DNA: TGTGCTAGCAGCCCGACCGGGACCCAGGAGCTGTTTTTT; CDR3: CASSPTGTQELFF
size: .; J: TRBJ1-2; D: TRBD1; V: TRBV7-2; length: 14; DNA: TGTGCCAGCACCACGGACAGGGGCAACTATGGCTACACCTTC; CDR3: CASTTDRGNYGYTF
size: once; J: TRBJ2-7; D: .; V: TRBV19; length: 15; DNA: TGTGCCAGTAGTCCCCGGTTGGGGCGAGGGGACGAGCAGTACTTC; CDR3: CASSPRLGRGDEQYF
size: .; J: TRBJ1-3; D: .; V: TRBV19; length: 14; DNA: TGTGCCAGTAGTATCGAGGTTTCTGGAAACACCATATATTTT; CDR3: CASSIEVSGNTIYF
size: .; J: TRBJ2-7; D: .; V: TRBV29-1; length: 13; DNA: TGCAGCGTTGAAAACGGGTGGCGGGACGAGCAGTACTTC; CDR3: CSVENGWRDEQYF
size: .; J: TRBJ1-1; D: .; V: TRBV7-9; length: 14; DNA: TGTGCCAGCAGCCAGAGCAATTTGAACACTGAAGCTTTCTTT; CDR3: CASSQSNLNTEAFF
size: few; J: TRBJ1-4; D: .; V: TRBV7-9; length: 14; DNA: TGTGCCAGCAGCTCCGGGACACCCAATGAAAAACTGTTTTTT; CDR3: CASSSGTPNEKLFF
size: .; J: TRBJ2-3; D: TRBD1; V: TRBV10-1; length: 13; DNA: TGCGCCAGCAACCTACAGGGGACAGATACGCAGTATTTT; CDR3: CASNLQGTDTQYF
size: .; J: TRBJ1-6; D: .; V: TRBV14; length: 14; DNA: TGTGCCAGCAGCTCAAGGGGCTATAATTCACCCCTCCACTTT; CDR3: CASSSRGYNSPLHF
size: .; J: TRBJ1-6; D: .; V: TRBV28; length: 17; DNA: TGTGCCAGCGGATTCCCGCACAGTGGTTCTATTGGTTCACCCCTCCACTTT; CDR3: CASGFPHSGSIGSPLHF
size: .; J: TRBJ2-1; D: .; V: TRBV6-5; length: 15; DNA: TGTGCCAGCAGCAAATGGCGGAGCTCCTACAATGAGCAGTTCTTC; CDR3: CASSKWRSSYNEQFF
size: few; J: TRBJ1-5; D: .; V: TRBV30; length: 13; DNA: TGTGCCTGGAGTCAAAGGGCGGATCAGCCCCAGCATTTT; CDR3: CAWSQRADQPQHF
size: .; J: TRBJ1-1; D: .; V: TRBV7-8; length: 12; DNA: TGTGCCAGCAGCTTAACGAACACTGAAGCTTTCTTT; CDR3: CASSLTNTEAFF
size: .; J: TRBJ2-2; D: TRBD1; V: TRBV25-1; length: 15; DNA: TGTGCCAGCAGTTCCGACAGGGTTGAAACCGGGGAGCTGTTTTTT; CDR3: CASSSDRVETGELFF
size: .; J: TRBJ2-3; D: .; V: TRBV7-2; length: 16; DNA: TGTGCCAGCAGCCGCGTCAGGGATTCCTTCTCAGATACGCAGTATTTT; CDR3: CASSRVRDSFSDTQYF
size: .; J: TRBJ2-1; D: TRBD2; V: TRBV7-9; length: 15; DNA: TGTGCCAGCAGCCTTACTAGCGGGGGGCTCAATGAGCAGTTCTTC; CDR3: CASSLTSGGLNEQFF
size: .; J: TRBJ1-4; D: .; V: TRBV7-6; length: 15; DNA: TGTGCCAGCAGCTTGGCCGGGTCTTATAATGAAAAACTGTTTTTT; CDR3: CASSLAGSYNEKLFF
size: .; J: TRBJ2-5; D: TRBD1; V: TRBV5-1; length: 16; DNA: TGCGCCAGCAGCTTGGGGATACAGGGGGACCAAGAGACCCAGTACTTC; CDR3: CASSLGIQGDQETQYF
size: .; J: TRBJ1-3; D: .; V: TRBV27; length: 18; DNA: TGTGCCAGCAGTTTAGGGCGAGGGGGGGCAAGCTCTGGAAACACCATATATTTT; CDR3: CASSLGRGGASSGNTIYF
size: .; J: TRBJ1-2; D: .; V: TRBV19; length: 15; DNA: TGTGCCAGTAGTCCAGGGACGGGACGAAACTATGGCTACACCTTC; CDR3: CASSPGTGRNYGYTF
size: .; J: TRBJ1-2; D: .; V: TRBV5-1; length: 13; DNA: TGCGCCAGCAGCCCACCAGATAAACTGGGCTACACCTTC; CDR3: CASSPPDKLGYTF
size: .; J: TRBJ2-3; D: TRBD2; V: TRBV19; length: 17; DNA: TGTGCCAGTAGTACCTGGACTAGCGGGGGCTTCACAGATACGCAGTATTTT; CDR3: CASSTWTSGGFTDTQYF
size: .; J: TRBJ1-1; D: TRBD1; V: TRBV19; length: 14; DNA: TGTGCCAGTAAGGAGGGGGCGCAGGACACTGAAGCTTTCTTT; CDR3: CASKEGAQDTEAFF
size: .; J: TRBJ2-7; D: .; V: TRBV29-1; length: 13; DNA: TGCAGCGTTGATGGGACGGACTTTCGCGAGCAGTACTTC; CDR3: CSVDGTDFREQYF
size: .; J: TRBJ2-1; D: TRBD1; V: TRBV5-1; length: 13; DNA: TGCGCCAGCAGCCGGTCAGAAGGGGGCGAGCAGTTCTTC; CDR3: CASSRSEGGEQFF
size: .; J: TRBJ1-4; D: TRBD1; V: TRBV7-6; length: 12; DNA: TGTGCCAGCAGCGACAGGGGGGAAAAACTGTTTTTT; CDR3: CASSDRGEKLFF
size: .; J: TRBJ2-2; D: .; V: TRBV25-1; length: 11; DNA: TGTGCCAGCAGTGAATCCGGGGAGCTGTTTTTT; CDR3: CASSESGELFF
size: few; J: TRBJ1-5; D: .; V: TRBV6-6; length: 15; DNA: TGTGCCAGCAGTTACAAGACAGTGGGCAATCAGCCCCAGCATTTT; CDR3: CASSYKTVGNQPQHF
size: once; J: TRBJ2-3; D: .; V: TRBV6-5; length: 14; DNA: TGTGCCAGCATTAGTCCCGCGGGACCAGATACGCAGTATTTT; CDR3: CASISPAGPDTQYF
size: .; J: TRBJ1-1; D: TRBD1; V: TRBV2; length: 14; DNA: TGTGCCAGCAGGAAGACAGGGGTGAACACTGAAGCTTTCTTT; CDR3: CASRKTGVNTEAFF
size: .; J: TRBJ1-3; D: .; V: TRBV6-1; length: 13; DNA: TGTGCCAGCAGCCTTGAGAGGGGGAACACCATATATTTT; CDR3: CASSLERGNTIYF
size: .; J: TRBJ2-2; D: TRBD2; V: TRBV19; length: 17; DNA: TGTGCCAGTAGTATGGTCGCTAGCGGGGGTTTCACCGGGGAGCTGTTTTTT; CDR3: CASSMVASGGFTGELFF
size: .; J: TRBJ2-2; D: .; V: TRBV2; length: 15; DNA: TGTGCCAGAACCCGAGTGCCGATGAACACCGGGGAGCTGTTTTTT; CDR3: CARTRVPMNTGELFF
size: .; J: TRBJ1-2; D: .; V: TRBV7-8; length: 12; DNA: TGTGCCAGCAGCTTAGGCCTCGGGGGCTACACCTTC; CDR3: CASSLGLGGYTF
size: .; J: TRBJ2-2; D: TRBD1; V: TRBV6-5; length: 14; DNA: TGTGCCAGCAGAAACGGACAGGCCACCGGGGAGCTGTTTTTT; CDR3: CASRNGQATGELFF
size: .; J: TRBJ2-1; D: .; V: TRBV6-1; length: 13; DNA: TGTGCCAGCAGTAACAGGTCTCCCAATGAGCAGTTCTTC; CDR3: CASSNRSPNEQFF
size: .; J: TRBJ1-2; D: TRBD1; V: TRBV9; length: 14; DNA: TGTGCCAGCAGCATCCGACAGGGTGGATATGGCTACACCTTC; CDR3: CASSIRQGGYGYTF
size: .; J: TRBJ2-7; D: .; V: TRBV21-1; length: 13; DNA: TGTGCCAGCCTCGGACAGGGGGTTTACGAGCAGTACTTC; CDR3: CASLGQGVYEQYF
size: .; J: TRBJ1-2; D: .; V: TRBV5-1; length: 14; DNA: TGCGCCAGCAGCTTGCAGGCAGGAAGATATGGCTACACCTTC; CDR3: CASSLQAGRYGYTF
size: .; J: TRBJ2-5; D: .; V: TRBV18; length: 16; DNA: TGTGCCAGCTCACCCCTAGCAATCAGGAGGGGGGAGACCCAGTACTTC; CDR3: CASSPLAIRRGETQYF
size: once; J: TRBJ2-7; D: .; V: TRBV6-5; length: 14; DNA: TGTGCCAGCGCTCCTGGGGGTTCCTTCTACGAGCAGTACTTC; CDR3: CASAPGGSFYEQYF
size: .; J: TRBJ1-6; D: .; V: TRBV7-2; length: 15; DNA: TGTGCCAGCAGCTTAGGGACACCACGGAATTCACCCCTCCACTTT; CDR3: CASSLGTPRNSPLHF
size: .; J: TRBJ2-2; D: TRBD1; V: TRBV7-6; length: 15; DNA: TGTGCCAGCAGCTTGACAGGGCGAGGCACCGGGGAGCTGTTTTTT; CDR3: CASSLTGRGTGELFF
size: .; J: TRBJ2-7; D: .; V: TRBV5-1; length: 14; DNA: TGCGCCAGCAGCTTGGTGGTACAGCCCTACGAGCAGTACTTC; CDR3: CASSLVVQPYEQYF
size: few; J: TRBJ2-2; D: .; V: TRBV19; length: 14; DNA: TGTGCCAGTAGTACACAGGGAGGCACCGGGGAGCTGTTTTTT; CDR3: CASSTQGGTGELFF
size: .; J: TRBJ1-1; D: .; V: TRBV19; length: 13; DNA: TGTGCCAGTAGTCCGCAGGGCGGCACTGAAGCTTTCTTT; CDR3: CASSPQGGTEAFF
size: .; J: TRBJ1-2; D: .; V: TRBV19; length: 14; DNA: TGTGCCAGTAGTATAAGATCGGGGGACTATGGCTACACCTTC; CDR3: CASSIRSGDYGYTF